The 12 T cell receptor beta chains below were found in one sample sequenced in a study of cytomegalovirus exposure and HLA in healthy donors (dated 2017 in TCRdb). The method was the immunoSEQ multiplex PCR assay. For the multiplex PCR, a mixture combining 60 forward primers for TCR Vbeta segments and 13 reverse primers for TCR Jbeta segments was used. TCRdb re-hosts the immuneACCESS table, in-frame sequences only. Its copies lack some clones; in the studies checked, an unresolved V gene accounts for under half of them, and the cause for the rest is not known. This sample has around 120,000 clones in its table, and around 85% of those were observed once. Under 2% of the sample is in the top ten clones. Sequenced material: PBMCs. The receptors stem from a boy between 10 and 17 years old in good health and CMV-seronegative.

V usage is TRBV6-1 and J usage is TRBJ2-3, with D tentatively TRBD1 (6 bases). This CDR3 region has 15 residues. V lost 6 bases, J lost 2 bases, and 15 bases lay in between. Germline CDR1 and CDR2: MNHNS and SASEGT. Here the CDR3 DNA reads TGTGCCAGCAGGGACAGTTTCTTACACACAGATACGCAGTATTTT. Its translation: CASRDSFLHTDTQYF.

V gene TRBV9 combines with J gene TRBJ1-3; 8 nucleotides match TRBD1. V was pared by 4 bases and J by 1 base, with 10 bases of the junction left unmatched. Germline V CDR1 and CDR2: SGDLS, YYNGEE. This CDR3 is built from 17 residues. Written as DNA, the CDR3 is TGTGCCAGCAGCACAGGCGCCCGGACAGGGTCTGGAAACACCATATATTTT. This gives the protein CASSTGARTGSGNTIYF.

The chain couples TRBV15 to TRBJ2-7, with 11 bases fitting TRBD1. Germline loops: CDR1 LNHNV, CDR2 YYDKDF (reference sequence). V lost 1 base to trimming and J lost 6 bases; unmatched junction nucleotides: 5. This CDR3 has 15 residues. The CDR3 region has the DNA TGTGCCACCAGCAGAGCCGGGACAGGGGGTGGCGAGCAGTACTTC. This gives the protein CATSRAGTGGGEQYF.

The gene calls are TRBV19 and TRBJ1-5; 7 positions match TRBD1. The V gene's germline CDR1 is LNHDA and CDR2 SQIVND (reference sequence). V gave up 5 bases and J gave up 6 bases; unmatched junction bases: 16. CDR3 length equals 17 residues. The DNA for the CDR3 is TGTGCCAGTAGTCCGCAGGGGACAGTCTCTTTCAGTCAGCCCCAGCATTTT. Protein: CASSPQGTVSFSQPQHF.

V usage is TRBV5-4 and J usage is TRBJ2-7; D is possibly TRBD2 (5 bases). Trimming shortened V by 1 base and J by 0 bases, and 8 bases separated the two germline ends. The length of the CDR3 is 14 residues. In germline, CDR1 is SGHNT, CDR2 YYREEE (reference sequence). This CDR3 is CASSLPGSSYEQYF. CDR3 nucleotide sequence: TGTGCCAGCAGCTTGCCTGGGAGCTCCTACGAGCAGTACTTC.

The rearrangement joins TRBV13 to TRBJ2-7, with a possible D match to TRBD1 (5 bases). The CDR3 has 13 residues. Germline-derived CDR1 and CDR2 are PRHDT and FYEKMQ (reference sequence). Trimming took off 4 bases at V and 1 base at J, with 8 bases between the two ends. This chain's CDR3 is CASSWGSSYEQYF. The CDR3 region has the DNA TGTGCCAGCAGCTGGGGCAGTTCCTACGAGCAGTACTTC.

V gene TRBV29-1 combines with J gene TRBJ1-1; D remains unclear. Germline V CDR1 and CDR2: SQVTM, ANQGSEA. The V end lost 0 bases, the J end lost 0 bases, and 11 bases lay between the germline ends. The CDR3 is made up of 15 amino acids. As DNA, the CDR3 is TGCAGCGTTGAAGATCTAGGCAGTATGAACACTGAAGCTTTCTTT. Translation gives CSVEDLGSMNTEAFF. Combining the CDR3 with reference TRBV29-1 and TRBJ1-1 gives the whole variable domain SAVISQKPSRDICQRGTSLTIQCQVDSQVTMMFWYRQQPGQSLTLIATANQGSEATYESGFVIDKFPISRPNLTFSTLTVSNMSPEDSSIYLCSVEDLGSMNTEAFFGQGTRLTVV.

The chain has TRBV10-1 and TRBJ1-5; a possible D gene is TRBD1 (6 bases). Germline values: CDR1 WNHNN, CDR2 SYGVQD (reference sequence). V lost 6 bases, J lost 2 bases, and 11 bases lay in between. This CDR3 region has 14 residues. CDR3: CASRQGWGNQPQHF. Here the CDR3 DNA reads TGCGCCAGCAGACAGGGTTGGGGCAATCAGCCCCAGCATTTT.

The chain recombines TRBV7-9 with TRBJ2-1; 12 bases are shared with TRBD2. The CDR3 totals 16 residues. CDR1 is SEHNR, CDR2 FQNEAQ, per germline (reference sequence). Unmatched junction bases numbered 6, after V lost 5 bases and J lost 4 bases. Here the CDR3 DNA reads TGTGCCAGCAGCCCGAGGCTAGCGGGGGGGTACAATGAGCAGTTCTTC. It encodes CASSPRLAGGYNEQFF.

The chain joins TRBV27 to TRBJ1-1; possibly TRBD1 for D (6 bases). The V gene lost 2 bases and the J gene lost 1 base, with 8 bases spanning the gap. CDR3 length: 14 residues. Germline CDR1 MNHEY, CDR2 SMNVEV (reference sequence). CDR3 in amino acids: CASSLTGTNTEAFF. As DNA, the CDR3 is TGTGCCAGCAGTTTAACAGGGACGAACACTGAAGCTTTCTTT.

The V call is TRBV6-5, the J call TRBJ2-2, with a weak D call TRBD1 (6 bases). Trimming pared 4 bases from V and 1 base from J, leaving 10 bases between. Germline CDR1 reads MNHEY; CDR2 reads SVGAGI. The length of the CDR3 is 15 residues. The CDR3 here is CASSFRTENTGELFF. The CDR3, as DNA: TGTGCCAGCAGTTTCCGGACAGAGAACACCGGGGAGCTGTTTTTT.

This rearrangement joins TRBV5-8 to TRBJ1-1; D is unclear. V dropped 0 bases and J dropped 6 bases, with 12 bases sitting between them. The germline gives CDR1 SGHTS, CDR2 YDEGEE. CDR3 length equals 14 residues. Written as DNA, the CDR3 is TGTGCCAGCAGCTTGGGGTACCCTAAACCTGAAGCTTTCTTT. It yields the protein CASSLGYPKPEAFF.